This T cell receptor (beta chain) stems from a study of T cells in Graves' hyperthyroidism and ophthalmopathy. General study points: From stable hyperthyroidism, ophthalmopathy was set apart by a 13 V-J model.

TCR beta CDR3 sequences were amplified from RNA transcripts. Initially, a first-round RT-PCR of the TCR CDR3 employed the HTBI primer set. TCRdb analysed the multiplex PCR reads with MiXCR anew, one entry per CDR3 protein. The sample shows fewer than 250,000 distinct CDR3 sequences, about a sixth of them seen only once. Many counts were recorded for this clonotype. The antigen remains unidentified. Diagnosis relied on clinical symptoms, serum thyroxine and TRAb, thyroid ultrasound and orbital computed tomography. The ends were cut back, 6 bases at V and 6 bases at J, with 7 bases in the middle. Germline V gene sequence: CDR1 SEHNR, CDR2 FQNEAQ (reference sequence). This CDR3 region has 11 residues.

The chain links TRBV7-9 to TRBJ2-3, with unresolved D. The sequence derives from a woman aged 18-29 years with Graves' ophthalmopathy. Sequenced sample: blood. The CDR3 reads CASRRRDTQYF. Here the CDR3 DNA reads TGTGCCAGCAGGCGACGGGATACGCAGTATTTT.